This T cell receptor (beta chain) was identified in a study of CD8 T cells in Susac syndrome. This CDR3 region has 14 residues. After removal of 6 bases from V and 6 bases from J, the junction contained 7 bases not matched to a gene. Germline CDR1 and CDR2: DFQATT and SNEGSKA (reference sequence). A quantity of 0.5 to 1 ug RNA underwent reverse transcription using random hexamers. TCRdb independently ran MiXCR on the immunoSEQ multiplex PCR reads; one entry per CDR3 protein. This table has 200,000 to 300,000 distinct CDR3 sequences, 90% to 96% appearing once. Sequencing was done on a sample of CD4+ T cells from PBMCs. J is TRBJ2-3 and V is TRBV20-1; 12 bases match TRBD2. This sequence originates from a human donor with Susac syndrome. The CDR3 bases are TGCAGTGCGCCTTGGACTAGCGGGAAGGATACGCAGTATTTT. Amino acid sequence: CSAPWTSGKDTQYF.